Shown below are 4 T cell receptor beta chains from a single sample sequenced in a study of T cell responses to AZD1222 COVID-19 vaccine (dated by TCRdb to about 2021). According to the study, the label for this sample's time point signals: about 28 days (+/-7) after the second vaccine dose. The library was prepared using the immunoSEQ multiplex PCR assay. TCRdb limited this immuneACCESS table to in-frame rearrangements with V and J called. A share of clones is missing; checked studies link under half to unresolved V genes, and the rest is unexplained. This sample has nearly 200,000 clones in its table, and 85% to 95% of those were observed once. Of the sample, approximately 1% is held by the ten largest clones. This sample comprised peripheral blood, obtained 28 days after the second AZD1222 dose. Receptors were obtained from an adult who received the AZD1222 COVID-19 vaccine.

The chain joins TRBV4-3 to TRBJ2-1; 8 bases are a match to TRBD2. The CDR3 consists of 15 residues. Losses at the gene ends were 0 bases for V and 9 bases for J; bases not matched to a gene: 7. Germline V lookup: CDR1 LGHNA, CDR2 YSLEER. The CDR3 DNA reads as TGCGCCAGCAGCCAAGATCTTATCGGGGGGGCTGAGCAGTTCTTC. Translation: CASSQDLIGGAEQFF.

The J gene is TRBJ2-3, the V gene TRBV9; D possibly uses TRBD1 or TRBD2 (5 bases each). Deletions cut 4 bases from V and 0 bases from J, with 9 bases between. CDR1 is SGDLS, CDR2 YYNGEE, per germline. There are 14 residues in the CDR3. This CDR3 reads CASSRDLSTDTQYF. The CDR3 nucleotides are TGTGCCAGCAGCAGGGACCTTAGCACAGATACGCAGTATTTT.

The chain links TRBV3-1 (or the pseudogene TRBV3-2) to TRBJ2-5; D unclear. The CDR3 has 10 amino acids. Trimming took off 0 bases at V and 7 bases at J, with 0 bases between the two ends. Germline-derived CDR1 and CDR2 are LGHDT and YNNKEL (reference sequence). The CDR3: CASSQETQYF. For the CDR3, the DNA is TGTGCCAGCAGCCAAGAGACCCAGTACTTC.

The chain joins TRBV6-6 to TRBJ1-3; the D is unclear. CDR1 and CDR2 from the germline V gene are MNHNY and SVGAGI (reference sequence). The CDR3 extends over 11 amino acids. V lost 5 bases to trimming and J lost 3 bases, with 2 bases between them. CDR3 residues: CASSVGNTIYF. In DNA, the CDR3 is TGTGCCAGCAGTGTTGGAAACACCATATATTTT.